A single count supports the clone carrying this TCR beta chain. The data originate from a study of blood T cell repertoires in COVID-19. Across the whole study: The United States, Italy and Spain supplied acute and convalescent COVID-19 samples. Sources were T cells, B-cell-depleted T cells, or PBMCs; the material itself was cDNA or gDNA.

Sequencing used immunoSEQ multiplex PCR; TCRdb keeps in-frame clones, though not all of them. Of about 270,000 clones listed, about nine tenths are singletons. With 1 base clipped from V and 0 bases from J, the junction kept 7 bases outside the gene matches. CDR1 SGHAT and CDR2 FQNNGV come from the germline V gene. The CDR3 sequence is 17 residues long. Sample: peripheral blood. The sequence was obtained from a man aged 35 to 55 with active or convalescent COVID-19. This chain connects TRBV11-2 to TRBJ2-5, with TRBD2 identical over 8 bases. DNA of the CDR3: TGTGCCAGCAGCTTAGTATATAGCGGGGCGAACCAAGAGACCCAGTACTTC. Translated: CASSLVYSGANQETQYF. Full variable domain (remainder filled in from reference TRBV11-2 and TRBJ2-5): EAGVAQSPRYKIIEKRQSVAFWCNPISGHATLYWYQQILGQGPKLLIQFQNNGVVDDSQLPKDRFSAERLKGVDSTLKIQPAKLEDSAVYLCASSLVYSGANQETQYFGPGTRLLVL.